Below, 5 T cell receptor beta chains from the same sample are listed, as sequenced in a study of spatial heterogeneity in lung cancer. Sample time point: sample taken at primary tumor resection. Unsorted whole RNA of tumor, nontumor lung or frozen PBMC was sequenced. Each CDR3 protein gets one entry after TCRdb re-called the 5' RACE reads with MiXCR. The table includes several thousand distinct CDR3 sequences, roughly 35% detected once. This specimen was PBMCs, taken at surgery. These receptors were collected from a female donor with early-stage non-small cell lung cancer.

About this clonotype: Found in a library prepared for alpha chains, this beta chain is an off-target read, and its abundance has little meaning. The CDR3, as DNA: TGTGCCAGCAGTTACGGGCCGGATACGCAGTATTTT. Translating it yields CASSYGPDTQYF. The J gene is TRBJ2-3, the V gene TRBV6-5; D is unclear. The V end lost 2 bases, the J end lost 6 bases, and 6 bases lay between the germline ends. Germline-derived CDR1 and CDR2 are MNHEY and SVGAGI. CDR3 length: 12 amino acids.

This clonotype was found a few times. A library prepared for alpha chains yielded this beta chain as an off-target read; its size is of little meaning. V gene TRBV24-1 combines with J gene TRBJ2-3, with TRBD2 as a possible D gene (5 bases). Trimming stripped 3 bases from V and 0 bases from J, with 15 bases between. CDR3 length: 17 amino acids. Looked up from germline, CDR1 is KGHDR and CDR2 is SFDVKD. The chain's CDR3 is CATSDPIGRGSTDTQYF. As DNA, the CDR3 is TGTGCCACCAGTGATCCAATCGGACGCGGGAGCACAGATACGCAGTATTTT.

In the case of this clonotype: Since it is a stray read in a library aimed at alpha chains, this beta chain has a size that is not meaningful. The CDR3 nucleotides read TGTGCCAGCAAAACGGACAGGGTCGCCGGGGAGCTGTTTTTT. This gives the protein CASKTDRVAGELFF. This sequence joins TRBV12-3 or TRBV12-4 and TRBJ2-2; 8 nucleotides agree with TRBD1. The V segment lost 7 bases and the J segment 6 bases; nucleotides outside the gene matches: 7. This CDR3 is built from 14 residues.

By share of the sample, this clonotype is medium-sized. The library was designed around alpha chains, so this beta chain is a stray read whose abundance carries little weight. This chain links TRBV5-1 with TRBJ2-7, with a tentative D call TRBD1 (6 bases). Between the trimmed V and J ends, which lost 4 bases and 5 bases, there was a span of 16 bases. Germline V CDR1 and CDR2: SGHRS, YFSETQ. The CDR3 length is 14 residues. The CDR3 DNA reads as TGCGCCAGCAGCCTACCCGGACAGACAAACGAGCAGTACTTC. Translation: CASSLPGQTNEQYF.

This clonotype was counted a few times. This beta chain turned up in a library designed for alpha chains; as an off-target read, its abundance says little. In DNA, the CDR3 is TGTGCCAGCAGCGAGTACAGGGAGACCGGGGAGCTGTTTTTT. Amino acid sequence: CASSEYRETGELFF. The chain carries TRBV7-9 and TRBJ2-2, with a weak D call TRBD1 (6 bases). Deletions cut 5 bases from V and 5 bases from J, with 12 bases between. This CDR3 spans 14 amino acids. The germline V gene encodes CDR1 SEHNR and CDR2 FQNEAQ (reference sequence).